One and the same sample provided the 30 T cell receptor beta chains below, sequenced in a study of blood T cell repertoires in COVID-19. The method was immunoSEQ multiplex PCR; TCRdb's version includes in-frame clones alone and lacks a portion of them. The data hold under 45,000 clones, with over 70% observed a single time. The sample comprised peripheral blood. These receptors all come from a man in his 70s with COVID-19, enrolled during active disease.

CDR3 sequence: CASSPIILDSGRGNIQYF. DNA for the CDR3: TGTGCCAGCTCACCAATAATACTCGATAGCGGGAGAGGGAACATTCAGTACTTC. The chain recombines TRBV18 with TRBJ2-4, with 9 bases lining up with TRBD2. The junction had 15 bases not matched to a gene; V was cut back by 2 bases and J by 7 bases. From germline, CDR1 is KGHSH and CDR2 LQKENI. CDR3 length: 18 residues.

The rearrangement links TRBV3-1 (or the pseudogene TRBV3-2) to TRBJ2-6; perhaps TRBD2 as D (6 bases). CDR1 LGHDT and CDR2 YNNKEL come from the germline V gene (reference sequence). There are 16 residues in the CDR3. V was cut by 7 bases and J by 0 bases, with 13 bases left in between. The CDR3 DNA follows: TGTGCCAGCAAACCGGGACTCAGCTCTGGGGCCAACGTCCTGACTTTC. It is translated as CASKPGLSSGANVLTF.

The V call is TRBV27, the J call TRBJ1-2; no definite D call. CDR1 is MNHEY and CDR2 is SMNVEV in the germline V gene (reference sequence). The CDR3 spans 14 residues. Deletions cut 4 bases from V and 1 base from J, with 10 bases between. CDR3 DNA: TGTGCCAGCAGTTCAGGCGCCATTAACTATGGCTACACCTTC. It specifies CASSSGAINYGYTF.

The chain carries TRBV27 and TRBJ1-1; no clear D gene. Germline V gene lookup returns CDR1 MNHEY and CDR2 SMNVEV (reference sequence). The CDR3 runs 13 residues. Trimming took 3 bases from V and 0 from J, leaving 5 bases between them. The CDR3, as DNA: TGTGCCAGCAGTTTCAGGATGAACACTGAAGCTTTCTTT. This translates into CASSFRMNTEAFF.

The chain combines TRBV11-3 with TRBJ2-1; possibly TRBD1 for D (6 bases). The germline V and J ends were trimmed by 5 bases and 7 bases, with 9 bases remaining between them. The CDR3 sequence is 12 residues long. CDR1 and CDR2 (germline): SGHNT, YENEEA. The CDR3 DNA is TGTGCCAGCAGCGGTAGGGGGAATGAGCAGTTCTTC. It encodes CASSGRGNEQFF.

Turning to this clone: One end of the junction is discordant with germline, which a read error may explain. This sequence joins TRBV7-7 and TRBJ2-2, with 8 bases that match TRBD2. The CDR3 contains 19 residues. Germline V gene lookup returns CDR1 SSHAT and CDR2 FNYEAQ (reference sequence). CDR3 region: CASSPRRLAGPTNTGELFF. CDR3 sequence (DNA): TGTGCTAGCAGCCCCCGACGGCTAGCGGGCCCAACGAACACCGGGGAGCTGTTTTTT.

The J gene is TRBJ2-2, the V gene TRBV4-2, with a weak D call TRBD2 (6 bases). Between the trimmed V and J ends, which lost 6 bases and 4 bases, there was a span of 15 bases. CDR3 size: 15 residues. CDR1 is LGHNA, CDR2 YNFKEQ, per germline. The DNA for the CDR3 is TGTGCCAGCAGGCAAACTAGCCACGGCACCGGGGAGCTGTTTTTT. Its protein product is CASRQTSHGTGELFF.

The chain combines TRBV5-1 with TRBJ2-6; D possibly corresponds to TRBD1 (5 bases). Trimming cost V 4 bases and J 4 bases, with 12 bases left between them. CDR1 and CDR2 from the germline V gene are SGHRS and YFSETQ. The CDR3 consists of 15 residues. The CDR3 is CASSPDSSGANVLTF. The CDR3 DNA reads TGCGCCAGCAGCCCTGACAGTTCCGGGGCCAACGTCCTGACTTTC. The full variable domain, completed using reference TRBV5-1 and TRBJ2-6, is KAGVTQTPRYLIKTRGQQVTLSCSPISGHRSVSWYQQTPGQGLQFLFEYFSETQRNKGNFPGRFSGRQFSNSRSEMNVSTLELGDSALYLCASSPDSSGANVLTFGAGSRLTVL.

This clone appeared a few times. The rearrangement joins TRBV3-1 (or the pseudogene TRBV3-2) to TRBJ1-6; 9 bases agree with TRBD1. The trim removed 5 bases at V and 6 bases at J, leaving 2 bases unmatched. Germline V CDR1 and CDR2: LGHDT, YNNKEL (reference sequence). The CDR3 is made up of 14 amino acids. This chain's CDR3 is CASSETGGNSPLHF. In DNA form, the CDR3 reads TGTGCCAGCAGCGAGACAGGGGGTAATTCACCCCTCCACTTT.

The CDR3 sequence: CASSLSRTMNTGELFF. The CDR3 coding sequence is TGTGCCAGCAGCTTAAGTAGGACTATGAACACCGGGGAGCTGTTTTTT. J is TRBJ2-2 and V is TRBV7-2, with D perhaps TRBD2 (6 bases). The germline V gene encodes CDR1 SGHTA and CDR2 FQGNSA. Between the trimmed V and J ends, which lost 2 bases and 1 base, there was a span of 11 bases. The CDR3 is 16 amino acids.

The V gene is TRBV6-5, the J gene TRBJ1-2, with TRBD1 as a possible D gene (5 bases). Trimming left V 6 bases short and J 2 bases short, with 16 bases between. Germline loops: CDR1 MNHEY, CDR2 SVGAGI. There are 15 residues in the CDR3. CDR3 region: CASSSGQGVNYGYTF. As DNA, the CDR3 is TGTGCCAGCAGCTCCGGGCAGGGTGTAAACTATGGCTACACCTTC.

The rearrangement uses TRBV6-6 and TRBJ2-1; no firm D call. The CDR3 runs 10 residues. Germline loops: CDR1 MNHNY, CDR2 SVGAGI (reference sequence). Trimming pared 9 bases from V and 7 bases from J, leaving 7 bases between. CDR3 protein: CASGENEQFF. The CDR3 nucleotides are TGTGCCAGTGGAGAGAATGAGCAGTTCTTC.

The V call is TRBV5-1, the J call TRBJ2-5, with 13 bases fitting TRBD2. Germline V gives CDR1 SGHRS, CDR2 YFSETQ. The CDR3 covers 16 residues. V lost 4 bases, J lost 2 bases, and 5 bases stayed unmatched. CDR3 DNA sequence: TGCGCCAGCAGCCAGACGGGACTAGCGGGACAAGAGACCCAGTACTTC. Its protein product is CASSQTGLAGQETQYF.

CDR3 in DNA: TGTGCCAGCAGCTCCACCGCCGGCGGTGGCGGGGAGCTGTTTTTT. It yields the protein CASSSTAGGGGELFF. This chain connects TRBV7-3 to TRBJ2-2, with no clear D. This CDR3 spans 15 amino acids. From germline, CDR1 is SGHTA and CDR2 FQGTGA. V dropped 4 bases and J dropped 7 bases, with 16 bases sitting between them.

The V gene is TRBV28, the J gene TRBJ2-4, with no clear D. V lost 0 bases and J lost 0, with 9 bases in between. Germline CDR1 is MDHEN and CDR2 is SYDVKM. The CDR3 totals 16 residues. The CDR3 sequence: CASSLWKTLAKNIQYF. The DNA of the CDR3 is TGTGCCAGCAGTTTATGGAAAACTCTAGCCAAAAACATTCAGTACTTC.

The chain combines TRBV30 with TRBJ1-1; D not certain. The CDR3 is 11 residues long. The V end was cut by 3 bases, the J end by 6 bases, with 8 bases between. Per the germline V gene, CDR1 is GTSNPN and CDR2 is SVGIG (reference sequence). The DNA of the CDR3 is TGTGCCTGGAGCCGGTCGGCTGAAGCTTTCTTT. Residues: CAWSRSAEAFF.

V is TRBV27 and J is TRBJ2-2; D unresolved. Trimming removed 6 bases at V and 0 bases at J, with 8 bases between. Germline V gene lookup returns CDR1 MNHEY and CDR2 SMNVEV (reference sequence). The CDR3 has 14 amino acids. The CDR3 nucleotides are TGTGCCAGCAGCCTGACAACGAACACCGGGGAGCTGTTTTTT. This sequence encodes CASSLTTNTGELFF.

This clone was detected only once. J is TRBJ2-5 and V is TRBV19; D gene unclear. V was cut by 4 bases and J by 5 bases, with 20 bases left in between. Germline CDR1 LNHDA, CDR2 SQIVND (reference sequence). The CDR3 sequence is 16 residues long. The CDR3 loop is CASSKMSRSPAETQYF. As DNA, the CDR3 is TGTGCCAGTAGTAAGATGAGCAGGTCACCCGCGGAGACCCAGTACTTC.

This clone was counted once. The rearrangement links TRBV7-3 to TRBJ1-1; 7 bases are shared with TRBD1. Germline V CDR1 and CDR2: SGHTA, FQGTGA. Trimming cost V 6 bases and J 0 bases; bases outside gene matches: 1. The CDR3 loop spans 13 amino acids. CDR3: CASRGQLNTEAFF. CDR3 nucleotide sequence: TGTGCCAGCAGGGGACAGTTGAACACTGAAGCTTTCTTT.

The chain carries TRBV6-2 or TRBV6-3 and TRBJ2-5, with 7 bases fitting TRBD2. The CDR3 has 18 amino acids. J lost 1 base, V lost 2 bases, and 13 bases had no gene match. CDR1 and CDR2 (germline): MNHEY, SVGEGT. CDR3: CASSYQLGTSETQETQYF. DNA of the CDR3: TGTGCCAGCAGTTACCAGTTAGGCACTAGCGAAACCCAAGAGACCCAGTACTTC.

This clone was found a few times. V and J are TRBV10-3 and TRBJ1-5, with TRBD1 identical over 7 bases. After removal of 3 bases from V and 4 bases from J, the junction contained 3 bases not matched to a gene. The length of the CDR3 is 14 residues. CDR1 ENHRY and CDR2 SYGVKD come from the germline V gene. CDR3 in amino acids: CAISEQGTNQPQHF. The CDR3 nucleotides are TGTGCCATCAGTGAACAGGGGACTAATCAGCCCCAGCATTTT.

The chain couples TRBV11-2 to TRBJ2-3; perhaps TRBD1 as D (5 bases). This CDR3 has 14 amino acids. The V gene's germline CDR1 is SGHAT and CDR2 FQNNGV. Trimming removed 5 bases at V and 0 bases at J, with 9 bases between. The CDR3 sequence is CASSPGHSTDTQYF. In DNA, the CDR3 is TGTGCCAGCAGCCCAGGACACAGCACAGATACGCAGTATTTT.

In this sample, this clone turned up a few times. This chain connects TRBV5-1 to TRBJ1-2; 9 positions match TRBD1. The CDR3 loop spans 16 amino acids. Per germline, CDR1 SGHRS and CDR2 YFSETQ. V was clipped by 6 bases and J by 7 bases; unmatched bases: 16. CDR3 region: CASNGGNRGQGTGYTF. The CDR3 bases are TGCGCCAGCAACGGCGGGAACAGGGGGCAAGGGACTGGCTACACCTTC.

The DNA of the CDR3 is TGCAGCGTTGAATGGCGGGAGTATGGCACAGATACGCAGTATTTT. It translates to CSVEWREYGTDTQYF. The chain couples TRBV29-1 to TRBJ2-3; 7 bases line up with TRBD2. Germline V CDR1 and CDR2: SQVTM, ANQGSEA. The CDR3 is made up of 15 amino acids. J gave up 1 base and V 2 bases, and 6 bases lay outside the gene matches.

The V call is TRBV5-1, the J call TRBJ2-1; perhaps TRBD2 as D (6 bases). CDR3 length equals 15 residues. V gave up 3 bases and J gave up 0 bases, with 10 bases separating them. Per germline, CDR1 SGHRS and CDR2 YFSETQ. The CDR3 region is CASSSGSGSYNEQFF. As DNA, the CDR3 is TGCGCCAGCAGCTCCGGGAGCGGCTCCTACAATGAGCAGTTCTTC.

CDR3 DNA sequence: TGTGCCAGCAGCGTAGGGCCGCCGGTGGGAGCTCTGAACACTGAAGCTTTCTTT. As protein: CASSVGPPVGALNTEAFF. This chain links TRBV9 with TRBJ1-1; no reliable D call. V dropped 0 bases and J dropped 0 bases, with 18 bases sitting between them. Germline CDR1 and CDR2: SGDLS and YYNGEE. CDR3 length: 18 residues.

The chain uses TRBV28 and TRBJ2-6; 10 positions match TRBD1. CDR3 length: 19 amino acids. Losses at the gene ends were 6 bases for V and 0 bases for J; bases not matched to a gene: 11. CDR1 is MDHEN and CDR2 is SYDVKM in the germline V gene. The CDR3 loop is CASSLTGQGGPSGANVLTF. DNA of the CDR3: TGTGCCAGCAGCTTGACAGGACAGGGGGGACCCTCTGGGGCCAACGTCCTGACTTTC.

V usage is TRBV9 and J usage is TRBJ2-2; 7 bases line up with TRBD2. This CDR3 region has 15 residues. Germline values: CDR1 SGDLS, CDR2 YYNGEE. With V trimmed by 3 bases and J by 3 bases, 5 bases remained unmatched. The CDR3 loop is CASSEGLTDTGELFF. The CDR3 DNA reads TGTGCCAGCAGCGAGGGACTAACGGACACCGGGGAGCTGTTTTTT.

This clone has just a few counts. The chain uses TRBV7-9 and TRBJ1-3; 7 bases match TRBD1. V lost 8 bases and J lost 0; bases outside the gene matches: 13. Looked up from germline, CDR1 is SEHNR and CDR2 is FQNEAQ (reference sequence). The CDR3 sequence is 17 residues long. The CDR3 is CASVESDRLSSGNTIYF. The CDR3 nucleotides read TGTGCCAGCGTTGAATCGGACAGGCTTAGCTCTGGAAACACCATATATTTT.

The chain joins TRBV28 to TRBJ1-5, with TRBD1 as a possible D gene (5 bases). V was trimmed by 6 bases and J by 0 bases, leaving 18 bases between them. Per the germline V gene, CDR1 is MDHEN and CDR2 is SYDVKM. The CDR3 totals 17 residues. CDR3 protein: CASSPGGGGTSNQPQHF. DNA of the CDR3: TGTGCCAGCAGCCCGGGCGGTGGAGGGACTAGCAATCAGCCCCAGCATTTT.